A selection of T cell receptor beta chains follows, all from one sample in a study of T cells after yellow fever vaccination. TCRdb used MiXCR to reprocess the 5' RACE reads, holding one entry per CDR3 protein. Of some 340,000 distinct CDR3 sequences in the sample, roughly 4.3% were seen once. This sample comprised PBMCs, obtained 5 days after the yellow fever booster vaccination. The receptors originated from a young man who received the YFV17D yellow fever vaccine. Both conserved end residues are part of each CDR3. The D gene is left open where the match is weak. Some rows have no size entry. The others give once, few or many, or a class for an expanded clone.

>TRBJ1-2|17|TRBD1|TRBV29-1|few
TGCAGCGTTCAAGTACTCGATCCGGGACAGGGTTCAGCAGGCTACACCTTC
CSVQVLDPGQGSAGYTF
>TRBJ2-4|14|TRBD2|TRBV6-2/TRBV6-3|many
TGTGCCAGCAGCTCCGGGACTGCGGGAGACATTCAGTACTTC
CASSSGTAGDIQYF
>TRBJ1-2|15|TRBD1|TRBV3-1|NA
TGTGCCAGCAGCCCAGCAGGGGGAGGCAACTATGGCTACACCTTC
CASSPAGGGNYGYTF
>TRBJ2-7|13|NA|TRBV5-5|many
TGTGCCAGCAGCTTAAGAACGACCTACGAGCAGTACTTC
CASSLRTTYEQYF
>TRBJ2-7|15|TRBD2|TRBV9|NA
TGTGCCAGCAGCGTAGGGGCTAGCGGCCGTGACGAGCAGTACTTC
CASSVGASGRDEQYF
>TRBJ2-4|11|NA|TRBV5-1|many
TGCGCCAGTTCGACAGAAGGCATTCAGTACTTC
CASSTEGIQYF
>TRBJ1-3|16|TRBD1|TRBV5-1|many
TGCGCCAGCAGCTCACAGGGGCCGAGCTCTGGAAACACCATATATTTT
CASSSQGPSSGNTIYF
>TRBJ1-5|14|NA|TRBV9|many
TGTGCCAGCAGCGTAGGCGACGGACTTGGGCCCCAGCATTTT
CASSVGDGLGPQHF
>TRBJ1-1|13|NA|TRBV29-1|NA
TGCAGCACCTGGGGGCGGGGGGCATCTGAAGCTTTCTTT
CSTWGRGASEAFF
>TRBJ2-3|15|NA|TRBV5-5|many
TGTGCCAGCAGCTTGGTACAGGGTCAGACAGATACGCAGTATTTT
CASSLVQGQTDTQYF
>TRBJ1-3|11|NA|TRBV10-1|once
TGCGCCAGCAGTGAAGTATACACCATATATTTT
CASSEVYTIYF
>TRBJ2-6|19|TRBD1|TRBV7-6|many
TGTGCCAGCGAAAGGATAAAAGGACAGGGGTCCTCTGGGGCCAACGTCCTGACTTTC
CASERIKGQGSSGANVLTF
>TRBJ1-2|15|NA|TRBV7-9|many
TGTGCCAGCAGCTTAGGGGGGGACGGGGACTATGGCTACACCTTC
CASSLGGDGDYGYTF
>TRBJ1-5|14|NA|TRBV5-5|few
TGTGCCAGCAGCTTGCTACAGGGAGTACAGCCCCAGCATTTT
CASSLLQGVQPQHF
>TRBJ1-2|14|NA|TRBV5-1|few
TGCGCCAGCAGCTTGGCCCCAGCAGGGAACGGCTACACCTTC
CASSLAPAGNGYTF
>TRBJ2-5|11|NA|TRBV29-1|NA
TGCAGCGTTGTTGGCGAGGAGACCCAGTACTTC
CSVVGEETQYF
>TRBJ1-4|16|NA|TRBV5-1|NA
TGCGCCAGCAGCTGGGATGGGGAGACAACTAATGAAAAACTGTTTTTT
CASSWDGETTNEKLFF
>TRBJ2-3|14|NA|TRBV7-6|NA
TGTGCCAGCCTAGGGTCCCCGGGGGAAGATACGCAGTATTTT
CASLGSPGEDTQYF
>TRBJ2-7|15|TRBD2|TRBV6-5|many
TGTGCCAGCAGTTTGAGCGGGGGGGCCTCCTACGAGCAGTACTTC
CASSLSGGASYEQYF
>TRBJ1-2|14|NA|TRBV12-3/TRBV12-4|NA
TGTGCCAGCAGCCCCGGGACCACCTTCTATGGCTACACCTTC
CASSPGTTFYGYTF
>TRBJ2-5|15|TRBD1|TRBV7-9|many
TGTGCCAGCAGCATAGCGCACAGGGGGCGAGAGACCCAGTACTTC
CASSIAHRGRETQYF
>TRBJ1-2|15|NA|TRBV20-1|many
TGCAGTGCTCAGCCCCAGCAGGGGAGGTCCTATGGCTACACCTTC
CSAQPQQGRSYGYTF
>TRBJ2-5|14|NA|TRBV12-3/TRBV12-4|few
TGTGCCAGCAGTTTCCTGGGGGGCCCGGAGACCCAGTACTTC
CASSFLGGPETQYF
>TRBJ1-1|12|NA|TRBV6-2/TRBV6-3|NA
TGTGCCAGCAGTCCCCGGGACGGTGCGGCTTTCTTT
CASSPRDGAAFF
>TRBJ2-1|13|NA|TRBV5-1|few
TGCGCCAGCAGCTTGCCCCGGGTAGGTGAGCAGTTCTTC
CASSLPRVGEQFF
>TRBJ2-5|14|NA|TRBV7-3|few
TGTGCCAGCATCTTATTCTGGGGTGAGGAGACCCAGTACTTC
CASILFWGEETQYF
>TRBJ2-3|13|NA|TRBV20-1|many
TGCAGTGCTAGAGGGCGGCAGACAGATACGCAGTATTTT
CSARGRQTDTQYF
>TRBJ2-7|14|NA|TRBV6-6|NA
TGTGCCAGCAGTCTGGGACAACCGCCCTCCGAGCAGTACTTC
CASSLGQPPSEQYF
>TRBJ1-2|13|NA|TRBV20-1|many
TGCAGTGCTACCTCGGGCGATAACTATGGCTACACCTTC
CSATSGDNYGYTF
>TRBJ2-3|14|NA|TRBV7-2|many
TGTGCCAGCAGCCCTGACGGGAGCACAGATACGCAGTATTTT
CASSPDGSTDTQYF
>TRBJ1-4|14|NA|TRBV7-9|many
TGTGCCAGCAGCCTAAATCCGGGACGGCAAAAACTGTTTTTT
CASSLNPGRQKLFF
>TRBJ1-5|12|NA|TRBV7-2|NA
TGTGCCAGCAGCCCTAGAGCGGGGCCCCAGCATTTT
CASSPRAGPQHF
>TRBJ2-3|14|NA|TRBV5-1|few
TGCGCCAGCAGCTTGCCACGGGCTTCAGATACGCAGTATTTT
CASSLPRASDTQYF
>TRBJ1-5|14|TRBD1|TRBV6-2/TRBV6-3|few
TGTGCCAGCAACCGTGAACAGGGGGCACAGCCCCAGCATTTT
CASNREQGAQPQHF
>TRBJ2-5|16|TRBD2|TRBV2|many
TGTGCCAGCAGGGACGGACTAGCGGGGAACCAAGAGACCCAGTACTTC
CASRDGLAGNQETQYF
>TRBJ2-7|11|NA|TRBV6-6|NA
TGTGCCAGTGGGGTTGGGGCCGAGCAGTACTTC
CASGVGAEQYF
>TRBJ2-3|14|TRBD1|TRBV11-1|few
TGTGCCAGCAGCTCCCGACAGGGAACGGATACGCAGTATTTT
CASSSRQGTDTQYF
>TRBJ2-7|15|TRBD1|TRBV20-1|many
TGCAGTGCTAGAGTAACCGGGACAGGGCTGAATGAGCAGTACTTC
CSARVTGTGLNEQYF
>TRBJ1-1|13|NA|TRBV7-9|many
TGTGCCAGCAGCTTAGCAATTGGAACTGAAGCTTTCTTT
CASSLAIGTEAFF
>TRBJ1-2|18|TRBD1|TRBV5-1|NA
TGCGCCAGCAGCTTCCGGGACGCAGGGGGCCTGTTTCGGGGTGGCTACACCTTC
CASSFRDAGGLFRGGYTF
>TRBJ2-2|14|TRBD2|TRBV7-2|few
TGTGCCACCGCGGGACTAGGGGCCACCGGGGAGCTGTTTTTT
CATAGLGATGELFF
>TRBJ2-3|16|NA|TRBV5-1|NA
TGCGCCAGCAGCTCCCTCGTGGGGCAAAGCACAGATACGCAGTATTTT
CASSSLVGQSTDTQYF
>TRBJ2-5|14|TRBD1|TRBV5-6|many
TGTGCCAGCAGCTGGGCGACAGGGCGAGAGACCCAGTACTTC
CASSWATGRETQYF
>TRBJ1-2|12|NA|TRBV10-3|NA
TGTGCCATCGACGACAGGAGCTATGGCTACACCTTC
CAIDDRSYGYTF
>TRBJ2-5|15|TRBD1|TRBV11-1|many
TGTGCCAGCAGCCGTTCCGGGACAGGACAAGAGACCCAGTACTTC
CASSRSGTGQETQYF
>TRBJ1-1|16|TRBD1|TRBV5-1|many
TGCGCCAGCAGCCTTCGGGGACAGGCCACGAACACTGAAGCTTTCTTT
CASSLRGQATNTEAFF
>TRBJ2-3|18|TRBD2|TRBV7-8|NA
TGTGCCAGCAGACTAACCCGGACTAGCGGGGGGGTAGCAGATACGCAGTATTTT
CASRLTRTSGGVADTQYF
>TRBJ2-1|11|NA|TRBV12-3/TRBV12-4|NA
TGTGCCAGCAGTCCGCAGGTTGAGCAGTTCTTC
CASSPQVEQFF
>TRBJ2-3|15|NA|TRBV5-1|NA
TGCGCCAGCAGCCTGGGTGAAGACAGTACAGATACGCAGTATTTT
CASSLGEDSTDTQYF
>TRBJ1-1|16|TRBD1|TRBV7-9|NA
TGTGCCAGCAGCCATCGAACCGGGACAGGGAGCACTGAAGCTTTCTTT
CASSHRTGTGSTEAFF
>TRBJ1-2|16|NA|TRBV7-8|NA
TGTGCCAGCAGCTTAGCCAGAGAAGAGTTGAACTATGGCTACACCTTC
CASSLAREELNYGYTF
>TRBJ1-2|14|NA|TRBV27|few
TGTGCCAGCAGTTTATCGGCAGGGCCCTATGGCTACACCTTC
CASSLSAGPYGYTF
>TRBJ1-6|15|NA|TRBV4-1|few
TGCGCCAGCGCGCGAGGGCCGTCGGGCGATTCACCCCTCCACTTT
CASARGPSGDSPLHF
>TRBJ2-3|18|TRBD2|TRBV4-1|many
TGCGCCAGCAGCCAAGATGAACAAAGAGCGGGGGTCACAGATACGCAGTATTTT
CASSQDEQRAGVTDTQYF
>TRBJ2-7|14|TRBD1|TRBV3-1|many
TGTGCCAGCAGCCCTTGGGACAGAACCTACGAGCAGTACTTC
CASSPWDRTYEQYF
>TRBJ1-1|11|NA|TRBV6-1|NA
TGTGCCAGCAGTGAAGCGCCTGAAGCTTTCTTT
CASSEAPEAFF
>TRBJ2-2|13|NA|TRBV5-6|few
TGTGCCAGCAGCTCGGATCCCGACGGGGAGCTGTTTTTT
CASSSDPDGELFF
>TRBJ2-3|11|NA|TRBV10-3|NA
TGTGCCGGCGCTAGCACAGATACGCAGTATTTT
CAGASTDTQYF
>TRBJ2-3|16|NA|TRBV15|NA
TGTGCCACCAGCAGAGATCAGGGCAGATCCACAGATACGCAGTATTTT
CATSRDQGRSTDTQYF
>TRBJ2-2|14|NA|TRBV7-9|NA
TGTGCCAGCAGTCACGGACGGCCAACCGGGGAGCTGTTTTTT
CASSHGRPTGELFF